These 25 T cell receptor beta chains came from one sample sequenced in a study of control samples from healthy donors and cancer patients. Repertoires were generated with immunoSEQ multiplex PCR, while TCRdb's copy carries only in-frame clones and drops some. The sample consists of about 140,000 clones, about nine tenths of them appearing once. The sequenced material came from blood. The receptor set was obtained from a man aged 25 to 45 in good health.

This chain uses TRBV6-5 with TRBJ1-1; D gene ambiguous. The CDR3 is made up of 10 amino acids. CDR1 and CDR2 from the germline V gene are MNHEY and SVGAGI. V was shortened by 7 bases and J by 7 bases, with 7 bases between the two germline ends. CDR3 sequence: CASTLREAFF. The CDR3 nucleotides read TGTGCCAGCACCCTGCGTGAAGCTTTCTTT.

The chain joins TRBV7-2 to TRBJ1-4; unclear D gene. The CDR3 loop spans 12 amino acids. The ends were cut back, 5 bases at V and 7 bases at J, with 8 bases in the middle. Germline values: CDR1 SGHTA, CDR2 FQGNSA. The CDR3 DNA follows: TGTGCCAGCAGCCCGGTGGGTGAAAAACTGTTTTTT. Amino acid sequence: CASSPVGEKLFF.

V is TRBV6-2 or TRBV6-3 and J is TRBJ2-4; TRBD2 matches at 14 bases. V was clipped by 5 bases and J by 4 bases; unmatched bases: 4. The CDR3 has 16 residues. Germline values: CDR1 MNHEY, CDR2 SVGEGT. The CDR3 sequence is CASSGLAGGAKNIQYF. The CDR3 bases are TGTGCCAGCAGTGGACTAGCGGGGGGCGCTAAAAACATTCAGTACTTC.

The CDR3 bases are TGTGCCAGCTCACCGAGCGGAAAAAATCAGCCCCAGCATTTT. Translating it yields CASSPSGKNQPQHF. The rearrangement links TRBV18 to TRBJ1-5, with unresolved D. This CDR3 spans 14 amino acids. The V gene lost 3 bases and the J gene lost 4 bases, with 10 bases spanning the gap. The germline V gene encodes CDR1 KGHSH and CDR2 LQKENI. Drawing the rest from reference TRBV18 and TRBJ1-5, the complete variable domain is NAGVMQNPRHLVRRRGQEARLRCSPMKGHSHVYWYRQLPEEGLKFMVYLQKENIIDESGMPKERFSAEFPKEGPSILRIQQVVRGDSAAYFCASSPSGKNQPQHFGDGTRLSIL.

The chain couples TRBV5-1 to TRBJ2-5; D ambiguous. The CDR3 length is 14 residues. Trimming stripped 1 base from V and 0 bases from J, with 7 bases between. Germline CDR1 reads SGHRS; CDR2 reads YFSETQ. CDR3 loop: CASSLNSHQETQYF. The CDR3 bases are TGCGCCAGCAGCTTGAATTCACACCAAGAGACCCAGTACTTC.

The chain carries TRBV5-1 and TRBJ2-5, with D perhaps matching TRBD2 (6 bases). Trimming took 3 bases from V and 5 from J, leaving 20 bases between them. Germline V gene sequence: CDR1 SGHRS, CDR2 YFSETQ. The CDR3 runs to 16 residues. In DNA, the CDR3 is TGCGCCAGCAGCTCCGGGAGCCACACTATCGGGGAGACCCAGTACTTC. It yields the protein CASSSGSHTIGETQYF.

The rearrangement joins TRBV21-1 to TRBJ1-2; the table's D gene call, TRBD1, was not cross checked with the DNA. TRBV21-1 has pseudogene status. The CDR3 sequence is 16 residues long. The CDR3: CASSKVGRTGGYGYTF. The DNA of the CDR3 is TGTGCCAGCAGCAAAGTGGGGAGAACAGGGGGCTATGGCTACACCTTC.

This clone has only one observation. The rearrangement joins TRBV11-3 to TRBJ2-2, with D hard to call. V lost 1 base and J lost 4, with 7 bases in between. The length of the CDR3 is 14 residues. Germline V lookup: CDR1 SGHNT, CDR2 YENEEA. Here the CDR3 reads CASSLGEITGELFF. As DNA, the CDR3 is TGTGCCAGCAGCTTAGGAGAGATCACCGGGGAGCTGTTTTTT.

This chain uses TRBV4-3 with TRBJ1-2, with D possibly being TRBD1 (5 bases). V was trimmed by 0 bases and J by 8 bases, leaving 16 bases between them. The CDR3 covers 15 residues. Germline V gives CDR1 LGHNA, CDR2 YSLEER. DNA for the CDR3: TGCGCCAGCAGCCAAGACACTCAGGGAGATTGGGGCTACACCTTC. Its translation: CASSQDTQGDWGYTF.

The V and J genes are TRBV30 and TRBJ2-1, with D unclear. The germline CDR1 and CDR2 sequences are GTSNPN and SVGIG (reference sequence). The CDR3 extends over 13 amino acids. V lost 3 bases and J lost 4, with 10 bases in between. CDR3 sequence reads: CAWSVESYNEQFF. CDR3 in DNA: TGTGCCTGGAGCGTGGAGAGTTACAATGAGCAGTTCTTC.

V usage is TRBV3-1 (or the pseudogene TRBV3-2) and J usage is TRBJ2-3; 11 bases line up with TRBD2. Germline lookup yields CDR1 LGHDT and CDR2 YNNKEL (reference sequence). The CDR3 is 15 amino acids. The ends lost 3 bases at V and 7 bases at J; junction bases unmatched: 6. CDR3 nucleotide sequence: TGTGCCAGCAGCCACCTAGCGGGGGGCGGAAATACGCAGTATTTT. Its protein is CASSHLAGGGNTQYF.

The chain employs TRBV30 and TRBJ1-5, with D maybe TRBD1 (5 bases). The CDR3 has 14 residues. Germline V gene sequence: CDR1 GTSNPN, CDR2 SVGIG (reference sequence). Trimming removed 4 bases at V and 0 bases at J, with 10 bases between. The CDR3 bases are TGTGCCTGGAATCGGCAGGGTAGCAATCAGCCCCAGCATTTT. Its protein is CAWNRQGSNQPQHF. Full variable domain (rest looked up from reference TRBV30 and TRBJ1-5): SQTIHQWPATLVQPVGSPLSLECTVEGTSNPNLYWYRQAAGRGLQLLFYSVGIGQISSEVPQNLSASRPQDRQFILSSKKLLLSDSGFYLCAWNRQGSNQPQHFGDGTRLSIL.

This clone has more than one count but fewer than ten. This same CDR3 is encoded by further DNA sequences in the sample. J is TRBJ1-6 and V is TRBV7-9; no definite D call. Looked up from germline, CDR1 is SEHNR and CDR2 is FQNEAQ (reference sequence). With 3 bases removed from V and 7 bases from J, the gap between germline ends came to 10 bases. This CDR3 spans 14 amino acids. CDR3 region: CASSFLGPNSPLHF. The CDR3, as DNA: TGTGCCAGCAGCTTCCTTGGGCCCAATTCACCCCTCCACTTT.

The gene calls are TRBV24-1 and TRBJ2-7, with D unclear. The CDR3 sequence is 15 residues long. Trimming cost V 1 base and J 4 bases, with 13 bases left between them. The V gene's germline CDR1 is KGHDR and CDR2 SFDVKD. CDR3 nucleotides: TGTGCCACCAGTGATTTTTCTTCCGGGTTTTACGAGCAGTACTTC. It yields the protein CATSDFSSGFYEQYF.

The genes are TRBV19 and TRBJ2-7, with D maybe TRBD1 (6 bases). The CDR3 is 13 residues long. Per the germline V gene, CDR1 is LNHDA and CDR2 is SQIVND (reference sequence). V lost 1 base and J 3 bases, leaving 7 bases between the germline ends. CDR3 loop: CASSIARGYEQYF. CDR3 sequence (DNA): TGTGCCAGTAGTATAGCCAGGGGCTACGAGCAGTACTTC.

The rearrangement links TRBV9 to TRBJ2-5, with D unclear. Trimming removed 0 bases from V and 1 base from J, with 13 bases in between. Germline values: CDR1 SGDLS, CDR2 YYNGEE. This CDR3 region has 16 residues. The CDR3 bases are TGTGCCAGCAGCGTAGGCCACCCGGAACCCCAAGAGACCCAGTACTTC. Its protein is CASSVGHPEPQETQYF. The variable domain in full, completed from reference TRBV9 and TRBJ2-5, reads DSGVTQTPKHLITATGQRVTLRCSPRSGDLSVYWYQQSLDQGLQFLIQYYNGEERAKGNILERFSAQQFPDLHSELNLSSLELGDSALYFCASSVGHPEPQETQYFGPGTRLLVL.

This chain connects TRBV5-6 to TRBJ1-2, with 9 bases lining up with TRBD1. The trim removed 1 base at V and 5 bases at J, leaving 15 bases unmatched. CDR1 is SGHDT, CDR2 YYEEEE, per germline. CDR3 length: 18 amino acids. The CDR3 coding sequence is TGTGCCAGCAGCTTGACTGTTTGGCCTGTCGGGACAGGGTATGGCTACACCTTC. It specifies CASSLTVWPVGTGYGYTF.

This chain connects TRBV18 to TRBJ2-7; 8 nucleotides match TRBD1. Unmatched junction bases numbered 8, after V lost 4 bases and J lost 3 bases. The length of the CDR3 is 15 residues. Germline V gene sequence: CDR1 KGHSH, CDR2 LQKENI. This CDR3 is CASSLTGQALYEQYF. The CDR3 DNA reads TGTGCCAGCTCACTTACGGGACAGGCCCTCTACGAGCAGTACTTC.

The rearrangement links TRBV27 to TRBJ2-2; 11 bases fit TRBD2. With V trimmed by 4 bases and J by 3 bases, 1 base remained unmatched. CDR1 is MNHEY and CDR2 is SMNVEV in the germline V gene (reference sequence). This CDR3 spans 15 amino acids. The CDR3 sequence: CASSWGLADTGELFF. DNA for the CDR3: TGTGCCAGCAGTTGGGGACTAGCGGACACCGGGGAGCTGTTTTTT.

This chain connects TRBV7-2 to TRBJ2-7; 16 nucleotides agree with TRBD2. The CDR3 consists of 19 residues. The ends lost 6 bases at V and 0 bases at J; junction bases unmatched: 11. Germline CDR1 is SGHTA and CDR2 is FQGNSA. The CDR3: CASRPGTSGGAPSSYEQYF. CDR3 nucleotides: TGTGCCAGCAGACCGGGGACTAGCGGGGGGGCGCCGTCCTCCTACGAGCAGTACTTC.

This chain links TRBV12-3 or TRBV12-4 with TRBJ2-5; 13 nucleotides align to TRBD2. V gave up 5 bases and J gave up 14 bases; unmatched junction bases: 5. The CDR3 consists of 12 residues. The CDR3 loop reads CASSGLAGAPYF. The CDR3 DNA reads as TGTGCCAGCAGTGGACTAGCGGGAGCCCCCTACTTC.

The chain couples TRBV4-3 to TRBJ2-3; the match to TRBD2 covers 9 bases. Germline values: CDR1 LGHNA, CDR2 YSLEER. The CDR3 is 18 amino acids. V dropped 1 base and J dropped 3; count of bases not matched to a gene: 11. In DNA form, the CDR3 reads TGCGCCAGCAGCCAAGGTTTAAGGGCGGGAGGGCCGACAGATACGCAGTATTTT. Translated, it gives CASSQGLRAGGPTDTQYF.

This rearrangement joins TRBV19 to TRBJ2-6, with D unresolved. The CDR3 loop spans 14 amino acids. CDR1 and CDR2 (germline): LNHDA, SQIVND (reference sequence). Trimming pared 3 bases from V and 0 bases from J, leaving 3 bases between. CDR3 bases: TGTGCCAGTAGTATTAGCTCTGGGGCCAACGTCCTGACTTTC. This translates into CASSISSGANVLTF.

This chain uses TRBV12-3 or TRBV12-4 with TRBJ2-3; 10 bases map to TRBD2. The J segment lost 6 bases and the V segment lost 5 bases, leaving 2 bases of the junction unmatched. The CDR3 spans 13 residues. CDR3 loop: CASSISGRDTQYF. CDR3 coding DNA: TGTGCCAGCAGTATTAGCGGGAGGGATACGCAGTATTTT.

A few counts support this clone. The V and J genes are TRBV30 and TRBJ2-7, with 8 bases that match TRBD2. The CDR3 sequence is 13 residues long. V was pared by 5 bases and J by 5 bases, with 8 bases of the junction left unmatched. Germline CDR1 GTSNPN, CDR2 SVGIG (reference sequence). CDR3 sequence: CAWGSGRFDEQYF. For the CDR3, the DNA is TGTGCCTGGGGAAGCGGGAGATTCGACGAGCAGTACTTC.